This paragraph covers one TCR beta chain sequence. Clones were sequenced by immunoSEQ multiplex PCR, and TCRdb holds only the in-frame ones, with some missing. The sample has roughly 84,000 clones, under 90% seen once. These data come from a study of blood T cell repertoires in COVID-19. The wider study: Researchers got acute and convalescent COVID-19 samples from the United States, Italy and Spain.

This CDR3 is built from 14 residues. Trimming took 0 bases from V and 2 from J, leaving 6 bases between them. Looked up from germline, CDR1 is SGDLS and CDR2 is YYNGEE. This rearrangement joins TRBV9 to TRBJ2-4, with D possibly being TRBD2 (5 bases). This TCR was recovered from a middle-aged woman with active or convalescent COVID-19. The material sequenced was peripheral blood. The CDR3 nucleotides are TGTGCCAGCAGCGTAGCGGGGACCAAAAACATTCAGTACTTC. Translated: CASSVAGTKNIQYF.